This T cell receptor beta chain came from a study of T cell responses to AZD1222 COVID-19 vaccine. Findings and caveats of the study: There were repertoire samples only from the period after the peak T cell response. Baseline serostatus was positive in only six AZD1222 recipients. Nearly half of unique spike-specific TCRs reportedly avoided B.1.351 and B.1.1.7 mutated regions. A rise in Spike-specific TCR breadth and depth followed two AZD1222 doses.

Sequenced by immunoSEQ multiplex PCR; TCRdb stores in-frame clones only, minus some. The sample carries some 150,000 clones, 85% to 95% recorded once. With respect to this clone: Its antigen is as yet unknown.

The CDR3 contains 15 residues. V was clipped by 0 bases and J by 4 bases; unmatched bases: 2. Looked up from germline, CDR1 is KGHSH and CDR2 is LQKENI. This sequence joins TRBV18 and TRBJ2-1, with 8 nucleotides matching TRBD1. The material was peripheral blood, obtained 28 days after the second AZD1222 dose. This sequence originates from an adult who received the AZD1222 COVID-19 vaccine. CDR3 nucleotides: TGTGCCAGCTCACCACCGGGACAGGTTTACAATGAGCAGTTCTTC. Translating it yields CASSPPGQVYNEQFF.